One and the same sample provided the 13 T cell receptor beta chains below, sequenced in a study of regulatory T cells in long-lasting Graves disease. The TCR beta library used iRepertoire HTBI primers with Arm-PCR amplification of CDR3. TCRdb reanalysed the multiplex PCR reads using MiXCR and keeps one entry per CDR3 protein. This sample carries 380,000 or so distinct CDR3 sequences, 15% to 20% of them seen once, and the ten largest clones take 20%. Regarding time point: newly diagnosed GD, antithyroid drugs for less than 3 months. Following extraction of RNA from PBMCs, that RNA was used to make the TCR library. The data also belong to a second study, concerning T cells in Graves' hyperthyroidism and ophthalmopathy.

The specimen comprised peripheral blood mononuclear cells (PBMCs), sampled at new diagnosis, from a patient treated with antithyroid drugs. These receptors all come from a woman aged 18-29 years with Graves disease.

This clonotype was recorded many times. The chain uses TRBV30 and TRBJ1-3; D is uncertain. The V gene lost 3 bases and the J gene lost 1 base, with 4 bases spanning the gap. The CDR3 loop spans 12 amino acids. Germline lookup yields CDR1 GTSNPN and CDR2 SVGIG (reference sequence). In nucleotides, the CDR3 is TGTGCCTGGAGGGGTTCTGGAAACACCATATATTTT. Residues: CAWRGSGNTIYF.

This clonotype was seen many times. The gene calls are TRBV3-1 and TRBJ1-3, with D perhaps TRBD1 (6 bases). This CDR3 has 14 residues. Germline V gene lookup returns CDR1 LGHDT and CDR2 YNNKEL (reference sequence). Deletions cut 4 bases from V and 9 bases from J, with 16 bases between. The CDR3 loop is CASSPDPGHPTIYF. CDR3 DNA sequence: TGTGCCAGCAGCCCCGACCCGGGACACCCCACCATATATTTT.

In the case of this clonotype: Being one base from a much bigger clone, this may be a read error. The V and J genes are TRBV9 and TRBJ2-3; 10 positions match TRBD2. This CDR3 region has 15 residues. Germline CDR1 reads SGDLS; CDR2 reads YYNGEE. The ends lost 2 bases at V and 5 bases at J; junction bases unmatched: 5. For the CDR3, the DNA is TGTGCCAGCAGCGTTAGCGGGAGGACTGGAGATACGCAGTATTTT. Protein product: CASSVSGRTGDTQYF.

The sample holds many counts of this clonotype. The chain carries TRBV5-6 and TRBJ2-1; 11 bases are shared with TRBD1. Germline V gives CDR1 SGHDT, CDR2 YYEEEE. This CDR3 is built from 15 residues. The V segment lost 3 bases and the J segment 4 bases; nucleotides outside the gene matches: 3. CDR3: CASSWGQGGYNEQFF. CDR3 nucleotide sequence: TGTGCCAGCAGCTGGGGACAGGGGGGATACAATGAGCAGTTCTTC. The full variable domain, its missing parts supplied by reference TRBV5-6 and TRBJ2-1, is DAGVTQSPTHLIKTRGQQVTLRCSPKSGHDTVSWYQQALGQGPQFIFQYYEEEERQRGNFPDRFSGHQFPNYSSELNVNALLLGDSALYLCASSWGQGGYNEQFFGPGTRLTVL.

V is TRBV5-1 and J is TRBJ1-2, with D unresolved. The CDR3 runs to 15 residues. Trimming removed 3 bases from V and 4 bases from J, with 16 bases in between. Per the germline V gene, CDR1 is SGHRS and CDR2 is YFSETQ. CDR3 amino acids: CASSSGERVGYGYTF. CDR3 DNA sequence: TGCGCCAGCAGCTCGGGCGAGAGGGTGGGCTATGGCTACACCTTC.

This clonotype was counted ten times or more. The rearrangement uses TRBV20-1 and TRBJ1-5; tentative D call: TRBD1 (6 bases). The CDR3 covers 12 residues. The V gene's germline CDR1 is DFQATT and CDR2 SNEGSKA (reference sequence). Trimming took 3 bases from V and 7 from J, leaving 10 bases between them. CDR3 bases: TGCAGTGCTAGTGGGGGCCCGCAGCCCCAGCATTTT. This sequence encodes CSASGGPQPQHF.

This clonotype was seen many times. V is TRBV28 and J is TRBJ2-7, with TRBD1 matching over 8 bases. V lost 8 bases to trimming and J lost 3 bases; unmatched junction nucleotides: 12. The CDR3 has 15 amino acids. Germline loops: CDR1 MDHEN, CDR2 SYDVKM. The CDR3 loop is CASGPLGQVGYEQYF. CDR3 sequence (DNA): TGTGCCAGCGGGCCCTTGGGACAGGTGGGCTACGAGCAGTACTTC.

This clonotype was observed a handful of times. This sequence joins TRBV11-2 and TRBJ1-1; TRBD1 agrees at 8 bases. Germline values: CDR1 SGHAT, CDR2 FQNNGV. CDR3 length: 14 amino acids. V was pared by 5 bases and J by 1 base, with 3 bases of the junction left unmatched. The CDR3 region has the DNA TGTGCCAGCAGCACGGGACAGGCGAACACTGAAGCTTTCTTT. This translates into CASSTGQANTEAFF. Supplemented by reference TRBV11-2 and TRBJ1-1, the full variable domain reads EAGVAQSPRYKIIEKRQSVAFWCNPISGHATLYWYQQILGQGPKLLIQFQNNGVVDDSQLPKDRFSAERLKGVDSTLKIQPAKLEDSAVYLCASSTGQANTEAFFGQGTRLTVV.

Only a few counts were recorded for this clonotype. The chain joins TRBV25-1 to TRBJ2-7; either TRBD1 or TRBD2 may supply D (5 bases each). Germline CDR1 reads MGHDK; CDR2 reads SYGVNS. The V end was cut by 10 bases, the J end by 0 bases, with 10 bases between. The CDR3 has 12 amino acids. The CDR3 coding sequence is TGTGCCAAAAGAGGGACCTCCTACGAGCAGTACTTC. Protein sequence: CAKRGTSYEQYF.

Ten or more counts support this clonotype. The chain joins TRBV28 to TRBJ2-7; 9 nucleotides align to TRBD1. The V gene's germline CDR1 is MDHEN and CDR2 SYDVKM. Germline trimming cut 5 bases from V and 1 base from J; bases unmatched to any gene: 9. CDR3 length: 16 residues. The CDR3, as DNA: TGTGCCAGCAGTGCCTCGGGACAGGGAGGATCCTACGAGCAGTACTTC. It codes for CASSASGQGGSYEQYF.

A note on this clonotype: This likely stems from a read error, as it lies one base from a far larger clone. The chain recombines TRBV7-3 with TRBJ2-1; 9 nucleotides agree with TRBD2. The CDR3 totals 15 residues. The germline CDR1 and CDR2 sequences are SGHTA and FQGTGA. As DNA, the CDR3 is TGTGCCGGCAGCTTGTATGCGGGAGGGCCTAGTGAGCAGTTCTTC. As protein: CAGSLYAGGPSEQFF.

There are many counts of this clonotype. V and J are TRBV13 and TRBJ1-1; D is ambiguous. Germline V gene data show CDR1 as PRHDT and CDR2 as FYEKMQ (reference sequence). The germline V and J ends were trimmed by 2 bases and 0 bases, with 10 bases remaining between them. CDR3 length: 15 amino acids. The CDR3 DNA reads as TGTGCCAGCAGCTTATACGGCAGCCTGAACACTGAAGCTTTCTTT. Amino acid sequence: CASSLYGSLNTEAFF.

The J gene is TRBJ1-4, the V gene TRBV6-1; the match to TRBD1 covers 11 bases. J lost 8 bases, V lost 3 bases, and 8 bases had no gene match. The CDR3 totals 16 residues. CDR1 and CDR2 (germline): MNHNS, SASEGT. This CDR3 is CASSDTGQGVGEKLFF. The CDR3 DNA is TGTGCCAGCAGTGATACGGGACAGGGGGTCGGAGAAAAACTGTTTTTT.